These 28 T cell receptor beta chains were all obtained from the same sample, sequenced in a study of glioma-infiltrating T cells after dendritic cell vaccination. TCRdb's copy holds only in-frame clones and misses some; the assay was immunoSEQ multiplex PCR. Of over 90,000 clones in the sample, roughly 84% were seen once. The sequencing used blood, collected before dendritic cell vaccination. The receptor set was obtained from a human donor with glioblastoma.

The V call is TRBV5-1, the J call TRBJ2-3; 8 positions agree with TRBD2. The germline V gene has CDR1 SGHRS and CDR2 YFSETQ. The CDR3 extends over 16 amino acids. With 4 bases clipped from V and 3 bases from J, the junction kept 10 bases outside the gene matches. This chain's CDR3 is CASSGGLAGRTDTQYF. The CDR3 DNA follows: TGCGCCAGCAGCGGGGGGCTAGCGGGCAGAACAGATACGCAGTATTTT.

This clone showed up just a few times. The chain links TRBV5-8 to TRBJ1-3; a possible D gene is TRBD1 (6 bases). Germline assignment: CDR1 SGHTS and CDR2 YDEGEE. Trimming took off 0 bases at V and 0 bases at J, with 7 bases between the two ends. The CDR3 runs to 15 residues. The CDR3 bases are TGTGCCAGCAGCTTGGGACAGGTCTCTGGAAACACCATATATTTT. This codes for CASSLGQVSGNTIYF.

The chain recombines TRBV5-1 with TRBJ2-7, with D possibly TRBD1 on 5 matching bases. Per the germline V gene, CDR1 is SGHRS and CDR2 is YFSETQ. Trimming took 3 bases from V and 3 from J, leaving 19 bases between them. The CDR3 covers 16 residues. The DNA of the CDR3 is TGCGCCAGCAGCTGGGGCCCGGACAACCCTTTCTACGAGCAGTACTTC. Translation: CASSWGPDNPFYEQYF.

V and J are TRBV29-1 and TRBJ2-7; tentatively, D is TRBD1 (5 bases). In germline, CDR1 is SQVTM, CDR2 ANQGSEA. The CDR3 extends over 15 amino acids. The V and J ends lost 6 bases and 5 bases respectively, with 23 bases between them. The CDR3 here is CSVRLVGARAHEQYF. The CDR3, as DNA: TGCAGCGTGAGGCTGGTAGGGGCTCGGGCCCACGAGCAGTACTTC.

The rearrangement joins TRBV5-6 to TRBJ2-7, with D perhaps matching TRBD2 (6 bases). This CDR3 comprises 14 residues. V dropped 3 bases and J dropped 2 bases, with 12 bases sitting between them. The germline V gene has CDR1 SGHDT and CDR2 YYEEEE. The CDR3, as DNA: TGTGCCAGCAGCTCCCCGGAGGGACCCTACGAGCAGTACTTC. Translating gives CASSSPEGPYEQYF.

The rearrangement uses TRBV7-9 and TRBJ2-3, with D possibly being TRBD1 (7 bases). This CDR3 has 14 residues. Trimming took off 11 bases at V and 1 base at J, with 16 bases between the two ends. Germline lookup yields CDR1 SEHNR and CDR2 FQNEAQ (reference sequence). The CDR3 sequence is CAGAEGAGTDTQYF. The CDR3 nucleotides read TGTGCCGGCGCGGAGGGGGCTGGCACAGATACGCAGTATTTT.

The V call is TRBV10-3, the J call TRBJ2-2, with D possibly matching TRBD1 (5 bases). CDR3 length equals 15 residues. CDR1 is ENHRY, CDR2 SYGVKD, per germline. V lost 4 bases and J lost 2, with 11 bases in between. The CDR3 region is CAISGGDTNTGELFF. Here the CDR3 DNA reads TGTGCCATCAGTGGGGGCGATACTAACACCGGGGAGCTGTTTTTT.

The rearrangement joins TRBV21-1 to TRBJ2-5; TRBD2 is the table's D call and was not checked against the DNA. TRBV21-1 has pseudogene status. CDR3 length: 16 residues. CDR3 sequence (DNA): TGTGCCAGCAGCACCCCCGCCGGACTAGCGGAAGAGACCCAGTACTTC. Encoded protein: CASSTPAGLAEETQYF.

This chain joins TRBV29-1 and TRBJ2-3; D gene uncertain. Trimming shortened V by 5 bases and J by 2 bases, and 11 bases separated the two germline ends. The CDR3 has 13 amino acids. The germline V gene has CDR1 SQVTM and CDR2 ANQGSEA. The CDR3 nucleotides are TGCAGCGTTCGTCAACAGAACACAGATACGCAGTATTTT. Translation: CSVRQQNTDTQYF.

The rearrangement uses TRBV15 and TRBJ2-7, with D uncertain. CDR1 LNHNV and CDR2 YYDKDF come from the germline V gene (reference sequence). Deletions cut 0 bases from V and 4 bases from J, with 16 bases between. The CDR3 runs to 16 residues. CDR3 amino acids: CATSREVETAGYEQYF. CDR3 in DNA: TGTGCCACCAGCAGAGAAGTGGAGACTGCCGGGTACGAGCAGTACTTC. Full variable domain (missing parts from reference TRBV15 and TRBJ2-7): DAMVIQNPRYQVTQFGKPVTLSCSQTLNHNVMYWYQQKSSQAPKLLFHYYDKDFNNEADTPDNFQSRRPNTSFCFLDIRSPGLGDTAMYLCATSREVETAGYEQYFGPGTRLTVT.

This chain uses TRBV7-9 with TRBJ2-7; 8 bases map to TRBD1. Germline values: CDR1 SEHNR, CDR2 FQNEAQ (reference sequence). CDR3 length equals 16 residues. The ends lost 4 bases at V and 1 base at J; junction bases unmatched: 9. CDR3 sequence: CASSWPRTGFSYEQYF. In DNA, the CDR3 is TGTGCCAGCAGCTGGCCCCGGACAGGGTTTTCCTACGAGCAGTACTTC.

A few counts support this clone. This chain links TRBV7-9 with TRBJ1-5; 8 bases fit TRBD1. The CDR3 is made up of 15 amino acids. The V and J ends lost 3 bases and 4 bases, in that order; junction bases with no gene match: 5. In germline, CDR1 is SEHNR, CDR2 FQNEAQ (reference sequence). The chain's CDR3 is CASSFQGAGNQPQHF. CDR3 DNA sequence: TGTGCCAGCAGCTTCCAGGGGGCAGGGAATCAGCCCCAGCATTTT.

The chain has TRBV7-2 and TRBJ1-2, with D possibly TRBD1 on 5 matching bases. The ends were cut back, 5 bases at V and 3 bases at J, with 16 bases in the middle. Per the germline V gene, CDR1 is SGHTA and CDR2 is FQGNSA. CDR3 length: 15 amino acids. In nucleotides, the CDR3 is TGTGCCAGCAGCATCTCCAGGGATTTCGACTATGGCTACACCTTC. It specifies CASSISRDFDYGYTF.

The J gene is TRBJ2-2, the V gene TRBV6-1, with 8 positions matching TRBD2. CDR1 is MNHNS and CDR2 is SASEGT in the germline V gene. The CDR3 sequence is 15 residues long. Germline trimming cut 5 bases from V and 2 bases from J; bases unmatched to any gene: 4. The CDR3 sequence is CASSQRGLNTGELFF. The CDR3 nucleotides are TGTGCCAGCAGTCAGCGGGGGTTAAACACCGGGGAGCTGTTTTTT.

This chain joins TRBV7-9 and TRBJ1-2; D call uncertain. This CDR3 has 13 amino acids. Germline-derived CDR1 and CDR2 are SEHNR and FQNEAQ (reference sequence). The V end was cut by 5 bases, the J end by 1 base, with 8 bases between. CDR3 in amino acids: CASSPGVNYGYTF. Written as DNA, the CDR3 is TGTGCCAGCAGCCCCGGGGTTAACTATGGCTACACCTTC. Variable domain in full (rest from reference TRBV7-9 and TRBJ1-2): DTGVSQNPRHKITKRGQNVTFRCDPISEHNRLYWYRQTLGQGPEFLTYFQNEAQLEKSRLLSDRFSAERPKGSFSTLEIQRTEQGDSAMYLCASSPGVNYGYTFGSGTRLTVV.

The table lists this clone with a few counts. The chain uses TRBV6-1 and TRBJ1-2; tentative D call: TRBD1 (6 bases). The germline V gene encodes CDR1 MNHNS and CDR2 SASEGT. The CDR3 extends over 14 amino acids. V lost 8 bases and J 6 bases, leaving 19 bases between the germline ends. CDR3 in DNA: TGTGCCAGCTTCCTCCCGGGGGGCGTGGATGGCTACACCTTC. The encoded protein is CASFLPGGVDGYTF.

The chain joins TRBV5-1 to TRBJ2-7, with D possibly being TRBD2 (6 bases). Trimming took off 3 bases at V and 4 bases at J, with 14 bases between the two ends. CDR3 size: 14 residues. The germline gives CDR1 SGHRS, CDR2 YFSETQ. In DNA form, the CDR3 reads TGCGCCAGCAGCTACCGGGACTCAGCTTACGAGCAGTACTTC. Protein: CASSYRDSAYEQYF.

The chain is built from TRBV10-2 and TRBJ1-2; 8 bases match TRBD1. Germline-derived CDR1 and CDR2 are WSHSY and SAAADI. This CDR3 region has 12 residues. Trimming removed 8 bases from V and 6 bases from J; junction bases left unmatched: 5. The CDR3 reads CASRTGTNGYTF. CDR3 DNA: TGCGCCAGCCGGACAGGGACTAATGGCTACACCTTC.

The genes are TRBV5-1 and TRBJ2-1; 7 positions match TRBD2. This CDR3 is 17 amino acids long. CDR1 is SGHRS, CDR2 YFSETQ, per germline. J lost 3 bases, V lost 2 bases, and 11 bases had no gene match. CDR3 coding DNA: TGCGCCAGCAGCTTTGGACAAGCGGGGACCCTCTACAATGAGCAGTTCTTC. Translating it yields CASSFGQAGTLYNEQFF.

The V and J genes are TRBV5-1 and TRBJ2-7; 9 bases align to TRBD1. After removal of 0 bases from V and 7 bases from J, the junction contained 8 bases not matched to a gene. Germline CDR1 and CDR2: SGHRS and YFSETQ. The CDR3 length is 15 residues. This CDR3 reads CASSLVGTGHEEQYF. The CDR3 nucleotides read TGCGCCAGCAGCTTGGTAGGGACAGGGCACGAAGAGCAGTACTTC.

The rearrangement uses TRBV6-1 and TRBJ1-3; 7 positions match TRBD1. V dropped 4 bases and J dropped 0; count of bases not matched to a gene: 6. This CDR3 spans 16 amino acids. From germline, CDR1 is MNHNS and CDR2 SASEGT. The CDR3 coding sequence is TGTGCCAGCAGTGCCACGGACAGGTCCTCTGGAAACACCATATATTTT. This encodes CASSATDRSSGNTIYF.

With respect to this clone: This specimen includes other DNA sequences encoding the same CDR3. The chain joins TRBV20-1 to TRBJ2-7; weak D call: TRBD2 (6 bases). This CDR3 contains 11 residues. Germline CDR1 is DFQATT and CDR2 is SNEGSKA (reference sequence). V lost 3 bases, J lost 4 bases, and 7 bases lay in between. CDR3 in amino acids: CSARGGYEQYF. Written as DNA, the CDR3 is TGCAGTGCTAGGGGGGGATACGAGCAGTACTTC.

The chain couples TRBV2 to TRBJ2-1; possible D gene TRBD2, 6 bases. Per the germline V gene, CDR1 is SNHLY and CDR2 is FYNNEI. V was clipped by 7 bases and J by 2 bases, with 18 bases between them. The CDR3 is 16 residues long. CDR3 sequence: CASIPLMGGAYNEQFF. The CDR3 nucleotides read TGTGCCAGCATCCCCCTCATGGGGGGTGCCTACAATGAGCAGTTCTTC.

The rearrangement joins TRBV18 to TRBJ1-6; 9 bases are shared with TRBD1. The CDR3 contains 16 residues. Germline trimming cut 0 bases from V and 5 bases from J; bases unmatched to any gene: 2. The germline V gene encodes CDR1 KGHSH and CDR2 LQKENI. CDR3: CASSPPTGGDNSPLHF. Written as DNA, the CDR3 is TGTGCCAGCTCACCACCGACAGGGGGGGATAATTCACCCCTCCACTTT. Full variable domain (missing parts from reference TRBV18 and TRBJ1-6): NAGVMQNPRHLVRRRGQEARLRCSPMKGHSHVYWYRQLPEEGLKFMVYLQKENIIDESGMPKERFSAEFPKEGPSILRIQQVVRGDSAAYFCASSPPTGGDNSPLHFGNGTRLTVT.

V gene TRBV5-1 combines with J gene TRBJ1-5, with a weak D call TRBD1 (5 bases). The CDR3 is 15 residues long. Germline V lookup: CDR1 SGHRS, CDR2 YFSETQ. Trimming stripped 3 bases from V and 0 bases from J, with 10 bases between. Here the CDR3 DNA reads TGCGCCAGCAGCTACCAGGGTTATAGCAATCAGCCCCAGCATTTT. Amino acids: CASSYQGYSNQPQHF.

This sequence joins TRBV5-4 and TRBJ1-2, with D tentatively TRBD1 (5 bases). V lost 0 bases to trimming and J lost 7 bases, with 19 bases between them. This CDR3 is built from 16 residues. CDR1 and CDR2 (germline): SGHNT, YYREEE (reference sequence). CDR3 nucleotides: TGTGCCAGCAGCTTGGCGGTTGGAAGACAGTCGGGTGGCTACACCTTC. Translated: CASSLAVGRQSGGYTF.

This rearrangement joins TRBV28 to TRBJ2-5, with D perhaps TRBD2 (7 bases). Per the germline V gene, CDR1 is MDHEN and CDR2 is SYDVKM. CDR3 length: 13 amino acids. Trimming cost V 5 bases and J 4 bases, with 11 bases left between them. The CDR3 DNA reads TGTGCCAGCAGTAAGGGGGGGGGAGAGACCCAGTACTTC. It translates to CASSKGGGETQYF.

V gene TRBV18 combines with J gene TRBJ1-2; TRBD1 is a possible D gene (6 bases). CDR1 is KGHSH and CDR2 is LQKENI in the germline V gene. Trimming cost V 6 bases and J 0 bases, with 14 bases left between them. CDR3 length: 15 residues. CDR3 sequence reads: CASSLTDRTNYGYTF. Here the CDR3 DNA reads TGTGCCAGCTCCCTAACTGACAGGACTAACTATGGCTACACCTTC.